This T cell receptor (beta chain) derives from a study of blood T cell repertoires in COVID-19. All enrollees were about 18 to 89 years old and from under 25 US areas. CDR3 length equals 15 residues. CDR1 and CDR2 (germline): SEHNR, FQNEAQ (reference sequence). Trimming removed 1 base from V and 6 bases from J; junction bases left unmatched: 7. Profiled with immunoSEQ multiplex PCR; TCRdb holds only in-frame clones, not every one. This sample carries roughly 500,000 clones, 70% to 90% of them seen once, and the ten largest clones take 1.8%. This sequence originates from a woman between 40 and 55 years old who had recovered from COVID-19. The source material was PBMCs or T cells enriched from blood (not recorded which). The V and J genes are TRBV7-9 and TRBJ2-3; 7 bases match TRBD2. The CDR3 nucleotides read TGTGCCAGCAGCTTAGGGGGGACTACCTTGGATACGCAGTATTTT. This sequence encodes CASSLGGTTLDTQYF.